The 26 T cell receptor beta chains in this list originate from one sample, sequenced in a study of cytomegalovirus exposure and HLA in healthy donors. The PCR made use of 60 Vbeta and 13 Jbeta primers. Using immunoSEQ multiplex PCR, the repertoire was profiled, and TCRdb retains in-frame clones only, with some absent. Among 150,000 or so clones, roughly three quarters were seen once, and the ten largest hold around 3.1%. Sequencing was done on a sample of PBMCs. The receptors were gathered from a woman between 45 and 65 years old in good health and CMV-seropositive.

J is TRBJ1-4 and V is TRBV15; no reliable D call. Deletions cut 1 base from V and 6 bases from J, with 9 bases between. The CDR3 spans 14 residues. Germline V CDR1 and CDR2: LNHNV, YYDKDF (reference sequence). The CDR3 DNA reads as TGTGCCACCAGCAGAGCTACCTCGTATGAAAAACTGTTTTTT. Translating it yields CATSRATSYEKLFF.

The V call is TRBV4-3, the J call TRBJ2-1; tentatively, D is TRBD2 (5 bases). Per the germline V gene, CDR1 is LGHNA and CDR2 is YSLEER. The CDR3 sequence is 14 residues long. With 1 base removed from V and 7 bases from J, the gap between germline ends came to 11 bases. The DNA for the CDR3 is TGCGCCAGCAGCCAAGTTTCTAGCCTGAATGAGCAGTTCTTC. This translates into CASSQVSSLNEQFF.

The chain carries TRBV30 and TRBJ2-3, with D possibly TRBD2 on 5 matching bases. With 0 bases removed from V and 2 bases from J, the gap between germline ends came to 12 bases. The CDR3 extends over 15 amino acids. Germline V lookup: CDR1 GTSNPN, CDR2 SVGIG (reference sequence). DNA for the CDR3: TGTGCCTGGAGTGTGATAAGCGGATTCACAGATACGCAGTATTTT. It codes for CAWSVISGFTDTQYF.

The genes are TRBV11-3 and TRBJ1-4, with 7 bases that match TRBD1. J gave up 4 bases and V 5 bases, and 7 bases lay outside the gene matches. The length of the CDR3 is 15 residues. CDR1 and CDR2 from the germline V gene are SGHNT and YENEEA. This chain's CDR3 is CASSPAGGINEKLFF. The CDR3 nucleotides are TGTGCCAGCAGCCCCGCAGGGGGTATTAATGAAAAACTGTTTTTT.

The gene calls are TRBV5-4 and TRBJ1-6, with 11 bases aligning to TRBD1. Unmatched junction bases numbered 5, after V lost 3 bases and J lost 9 bases. Germline values: CDR1 SGHNT, CDR2 YYREEE (reference sequence). The CDR3 is 15 residues long. CDR3 sequence: CASSWDRGNGSPLHF. For the CDR3, the DNA is TGTGCCAGCAGCTGGGACAGGGGGAACGGTTCACCCCTCCACTTT.

For the CDR3, the DNA is TGTGCCAGCAGCCCCTTGAGCAATCAGCCCCAGCATTTT. This gives the protein CASSPLSNQPQHF. The rearrangement links TRBV6-6 to TRBJ1-5, with unresolved D. The V and J ends lost 6 bases and 1 base respectively, with 7 bases between them. Germline V lookup: CDR1 MNHNY, CDR2 SVGAGI (reference sequence). The CDR3 sequence is 13 residues long.

For this clone: At one end the junction does not follow the germline gene, possibly because of a read error. The chain carries TRBV4-3 and TRBJ2-4; D is possibly TRBD1 (6 bases). This CDR3 is 17 amino acids long. The germline V gene has CDR1 LGHNA and CDR2 YSLEER. The chain's CDR3 is CASSHARDNSAKNSQYF. The CDR3 DNA is TGCGCCAGCAGCCACGCCCGGGACAATTCAGCCAAAAACAGTCAGTACTTC.

This chain uses TRBV7-3 with TRBJ2-5, with 9 bases that match TRBD1. The CDR3 is 16 amino acids. From germline, CDR1 is SGHTA and CDR2 FQGTGA. J was trimmed by 2 bases and V by 5 bases; bases with no gene match: 9. CDR3 amino acids: CASSPGTGWGQETQYF. CDR3 bases: TGTGCCAGCAGCCCCGGGACAGGGTGGGGGCAAGAGACCCAGTACTTC.

This clone was observed a few times. The J gene is TRBJ2-1, the V gene TRBV9, with 7 bases aligning to TRBD2. The CDR3 has 17 amino acids. Trimming took 0 bases from V and 0 from J; bases not matched to a gene: 6. The germline CDR1 and CDR2 sequences are SGDLS and YYNGEE. For the CDR3, the DNA is TGTGCCAGCAGCGTAGGGGGACTACCTAGCTCCTACAATGAGCAGTTCTTC. Its protein is CASSVGGLPSSYNEQFF.

There are a few counts of this clone. The rearrangement joins TRBV10-3 to TRBJ2-5; 7 bases fit TRBD1. The CDR3 loop spans 15 amino acids. Germline assignment: CDR1 ENHRY and CDR2 SYGVKD. The junction had 11 bases not matched to a gene; V was cut back by 6 bases and J by 4 bases. CDR3 residues: CAIRRAGGSGETQYF. The CDR3, as DNA: TGTGCCATCAGGAGGGCAGGGGGAAGTGGAGAGACCCAGTACTTC.

Notes on this clone: Additional DNA sequences in this sample encode the identical CDR3. V and J are TRBV7-9 and TRBJ1-2, with D unresolved. CDR3 length: 14 residues. The ends were cut back, 1 base at V and 0 bases at J, with 6 bases in the middle. In germline, CDR1 is SEHNR, CDR2 FQNEAQ (reference sequence). CDR3 residues: CASSLVVANYGYTF. The CDR3 region has the DNA TGTGCCAGCAGCTTAGTGGTAGCTAACTATGGCTACACCTTC.

The chain uses TRBV25-1 and TRBJ2-7; D gene uncertain. Germline CDR1 reads MGHDK; CDR2 reads SYGVNS. This CDR3 comprises 14 residues. Trimming took off 3 bases at V and 1 base at J, with 10 bases between the two ends. The CDR3 region is CASSDPHSSYEQYF. The DNA for the CDR3 is TGTGCCAGCAGTGATCCCCACAGTTCCTACGAGCAGTACTTC.

This clone was found once. The chain has TRBV2 and TRBJ1-2, with no clear D. V lost 8 bases, J lost 4 bases, and 11 bases lay in between. This CDR3 comprises 12 residues. The V gene's germline CDR1 is SNHLY and CDR2 FYNNEI. DNA of the CDR3: TGTGCCAGCTCCCCGGGAGTCTATGGCTACACCTTC. Amino acids: CASSPGVYGYTF.

The chain is built from TRBV7-2 and TRBJ1-1; TRBD1 matches 7 bases. The CDR3 contains 15 residues. V lost 0 bases to trimming and J lost 5 bases; unmatched junction nucleotides: 6. Germline V gene sequence: CDR1 SGHTA, CDR2 FQGNSA. CDR3 sequence (DNA): TGTGCCAGCAGCTTAGCAGAGGGGGCTCGGACTGAAGCTTTCTTT. It codes for CASSLAEGARTEAFF.

This clone was detected once. The chain couples TRBV7-2 to TRBJ2-1, with D maybe TRBD2 (6 bases). The CDR3 contains 16 residues. V shed 1 base and J shed 4 bases, with 14 bases lying between them. CDR1 is SGHTA and CDR2 is FQGNSA in the germline V gene. CDR3 loop: CASSLEAAGSYNEQFF. The CDR3 nucleotides read TGTGCCAGCAGCTTAGAAGCAGCGGGCTCGTACAATGAGCAGTTCTTC. The full variable domain, rest sourced from reference TRBV7-2 and TRBJ2-1, is GAGVSQSPSNKVTEKGKDVELRCDPISGHTALYWYRQSLGQGLEFLIYFQGNSAPDKSGLPSDRFSAERTGGSVSTLTIQRTQQEDSAVYLCASSLEAAGSYNEQFFGPGTRLTVL.

This rearrangement joins TRBV7-2 to TRBJ1-5; 9 nucleotides align to TRBD1. Germline loops: CDR1 SGHTA, CDR2 FQGNSA. The trim removed 1 base at V and 2 bases at J, leaving 3 bases unmatched. The length of the CDR3 is 16 residues. For the CDR3, the DNA is TGTGCCAGCAGCTTAGATCGACAGGGGGGCAATCAGCCCCAGCATTTT. Its protein product is CASSLDRQGGNQPQHF. Variable domain in full (rest from reference TRBV7-2 and TRBJ1-5): GAGVSQSPSNKVTEKGKDVELRCDPISGHTALYWYRQSLGQGLEFLIYFQGNSAPDKSGLPSDRFSAERTGGSVSTLTIQRTQQEDSAVYLCASSLDRQGGNQPQHFGDGTRLSIL.

The chain links TRBV11-3 to TRBJ2-4, with 9 nucleotides matching TRBD1. Trimming at V came to 0 bases and at J to 2 bases, leaving 8 bases not matched to a gene. Germline assignment: CDR1 SGHNT and CDR2 YENEEA. The CDR3 has 18 residues. The CDR3 DNA follows: TGTGCCAGCAGCTTAGATTCGGACAGGGGAAAATCCAAAAACATTCAGTACTTC. It yields the protein CASSLDSDRGKSKNIQYF.

V and J are TRBV6-6 and TRBJ1-2, with D perhaps TRBD1 (6 bases). The V gene lost 6 bases and the J gene lost 7 bases, with 18 bases spanning the gap. The CDR3 has 14 residues. Germline CDR1 is MNHNY and CDR2 is SVGAGI (reference sequence). The CDR3, as DNA: TGTGCCAGCAGCGCCTCGGGGGGCGCCAGTGGCTACACCTTC. This gives the protein CASSASGGASGYTF.

This clone was recorded a few times. The J gene is TRBJ1-1, the V gene TRBV27, with 7 bases matching TRBD1. The CDR3 contains 16 residues. V shed 7 bases, J shed 1 base, and the junction held 12 bases outside the gene matches. Germline lookup yields CDR1 MNHEY and CDR2 SMNVEV (reference sequence). The CDR3 nucleotides read TGTGCCAGCACCGACCACAGGGGCTTTGGGAACACTGAAGCTTTCTTT. It encodes CASTDHRGFGNTEAFF.

The rearrangement joins TRBV19 to TRBJ2-5; tentatively, D is TRBD2 (6 bases). The CDR3 is 13 amino acids. V was shortened by 4 bases and J by 9 bases, with 15 bases between the two germline ends. Germline assignment: CDR1 LNHDA and CDR2 SQIVND (reference sequence). CDR3: CASSKAEGTAQYF. For the CDR3, the DNA is TGTGCCAGTAGTAAGGCGGAGGGTACGGCCCAGTACTTC.

V is TRBV19 and J is TRBJ1-1; possible D gene TRBD1, 5 bases. V was shortened by 3 bases and J by 0 bases, with 20 bases between the two germline ends. CDR1 is LNHDA, CDR2 SQIVND, per germline (reference sequence). The CDR3 runs 18 residues. The CDR3 DNA reads TGTGCCAGTAGTATTGGTCCCTGGGAGGGGCTTATGAACACTGAAGCTTTCTTT. Translating it yields CASSIGPWEGLMNTEAFF.

The chain uses TRBV5-1 and TRBJ1-2, with a weak D call TRBD1 (5 bases). CDR3 length equals 16 residues. With 0 bases removed from V and 3 bases from J, the gap between germline ends came to 15 bases. CDR1 is SGHRS and CDR2 is YFSETQ in the germline V gene. The CDR3 nucleotides read TGCGCCAGCAGCTTGGCCGAAGGGGCGGCCCACTATGGCTACACCTTC. Translation gives CASSLAEGAAHYGYTF.

Note on this clone: One end of the junction fails to match germline, which may point to a read error. The chain links TRBV5-4 to TRBJ1-6; the D is unclear. Germline CDR1 and CDR2: SGHNT and YYREEE (reference sequence). This CDR3 has 17 residues. The CDR3 protein is CASSLGPQLQANSPLHF. Written as DNA, the CDR3 is TGTGCCAGCAGCTTGGGTCCGCAACTTCAAGCAAATTCACCCCTCCATTTT.

This clone was found once. V is TRBV7-8 and J is TRBJ2-7; 10 nucleotides align to TRBD2. J lost 0 bases, V lost 5 bases, and 13 bases had no gene match. The CDR3 runs to 18 residues. Germline-derived CDR1 and CDR2 are SGHVS and FQNEAQ. CDR3 amino acids: CASSITPGLAVTSYEQYF. In nucleotides, the CDR3 is TGTGCCAGCAGCATAACACCCGGACTAGCGGTGACCTCCTACGAGCAGTACTTC.

This clone has more than one count but fewer than ten. The genes are TRBV9 and TRBJ2-2; 8 positions agree with TRBD1. Unmatched junction bases numbered 11, after V lost 3 bases and J lost 7 bases. The CDR3 is 16 residues long. Germline CDR1 SGDLS, CDR2 YYNGEE. This CDR3 is CASSARQGSVNGELFF. The CDR3 nucleotides read TGTGCCAGCAGCGCCCGACAGGGGTCAGTGAACGGGGAGCTGTTTTTT.

The rearrangement uses TRBV28 and TRBJ2-1; D gene uncertain. The CDR3 has 14 amino acids. In germline, CDR1 is MDHEN, CDR2 SYDVKM. V lost 6 bases, J lost 7 bases, and 16 bases lay in between. Written as DNA, the CDR3 is TGTGCCAGCAGCCACGCTAGTCCCCCAAATGAGCAGTTCTTC. Its protein is CASSHASPPNEQFF.